This TCR beta chain was identified in a study of blood T cell repertoires in COVID-19. Study as a whole: T cells, B-cell-depleted T cells, or PBMCs supplied cDNA or gDNA.

Resolution of symptoms, clearance, or two negative PCRs was present in recovered Cohort 3 donors. The protocol was immunoSEQ multiplex PCR, while the TCRdb copy is restricted to in-frame clones and leaves out a portion. The data contain 160,000 or so clones, 80% of them singletons. Trimming took 1 base from V and 5 from J; bases not matched to a gene: 7. The CDR3 contains 16 residues. Germline-derived CDR1 and CDR2 are SGHKS and YYEKEE (reference sequence). This TCR was recovered from a woman aged 55-69 years who had recovered from COVID-19. The chain joins TRBV5-5 to TRBJ1-1, with 11 positions matching TRBD1. Specimen: PBMCs or T cells enriched from blood (not recorded which). The chain's CDR3 is CASSLYGTGGRTEAFF. The CDR3 region has the DNA TGTGCCAGCAGCTTGTATGGGACAGGGGGAAGGACTGAAGCTTTCTTT.